Given below is one T cell receptor beta chain in context. TCRdb's copy holds only in-frame clones and misses some; the assay was immunoSEQ multiplex PCR. The repertoire has some 6,100 clones, roughly 85% of them found once; the top ten carry 37%. The data are from a study of T cell clones after liver transplantation. The CDR3 runs 15 residues. Germline values: CDR1 SEHNR, CDR2 FQNEAQ (reference sequence). V lost 5 bases, J lost 6 bases, and 16 bases lay in between. This sequence was found in a human patient who received a liver transplant. Some T cells may have originated in the graft donor. V gene TRBV7-9 combines with J gene TRBJ1-4; unclear D gene. The sample was CD8+ T cells from blood, taken 24 months after liver transplant. The CDR3 here is CASSHVTFVDEKLFF. In DNA form, the CDR3 reads TGTGCCAGCAGCCACGTGACATTTGTGGATGAAAAACTGTTTTTT. The entire variable domain, with the rest obtained from reference TRBV7-9 and TRBJ1-4, is as follows: DTGVSQNPRHKITKRGQNVTFRCDPISEHNRLYWYRQTLGQGPEFLTYFQNEAQLEKSRLLSDRFSAERPKGSFSTLEIQRTEQGDSAMYLCASSHVTFVDEKLFFGSGTQLSVL.